This TCR beta chain came from a study of shared clonotypes between healthy human individuals (TCRdb year 2020). About the investigation overall: The cohort included three men and two women between 18 and 49 years of age. For each donor, CD4 naive and CD4 memory were each run on three plates, CD8 naive on two plates, and CD8 memory on one plate. The study deeply sequenced blood TCR repertoires of roughly five healthy adults to estimate repertoire size and the extent of clonotype sharing between individuals. Libraries were prepared and TCR repertoires were sequenced by different laboratories using diverse techniques, in order to increase sequencing depth and limit assay-specific biases. Leukapheresis yielded between about 0.8 and 8.9 billion PBMCs per donor.

On the study overall, not on this receptor specifically: Because the study included a small number of donors, the genetic and exposure-history diversity represented was limited. Pairwise subsampling led to the expectation that sequencing depth would affect the degree of clonotype sharing among donors. Incomplete sequencing was indicated by rarefaction of sorted-subset datasets, despite the large sequencing depth. About 4.5% of naive CD4, around 3.5% of naive CD8, 2.3% of memory CD4, and 0.4% of memory CD8 clonotypes were shared across a few donors. Only blood was sampled, and tissue TCR repertoires likely differ from those in blood. Naive subsets generally had larger estimated clonotype richness than memory subsets. Compared with non-shared clonotypes, clonotypes shared by all four sorted-subset donors had higher generation probabilities.

Comment on this clone: Its binding antigen is unknown. Base qualities are not provided; no much larger clone lies one nucleotide away. This specimen includes other DNA sequences encoding the same CDR3.

Healthy HIV-negative adults with no recently reported acute infections or vaccinations were included as donors. Only Caucasian adults living in Nashville, Tennessee, USA were represented among the donors. Magnetic negative selection was used to enrich CD4+ T cells, after which naive cells were positively selected on CD45RA and the negative fraction became the memory subset. Blood was collected by leukapheresis, and PBMCs were isolated by Ficoll-Histopaque density gradient centrifugation and then cryopreserved in liquid nitrogen vapor phase. Purity and quantity of every magnetically sorted T cell population were checked by analytical flow cytometry. From each sorted fraction, genomic DNA was isolated and quantified by UV absorbance on a Nanodrop 2000c. Using the deep immunoSEQ assay, TCR CDR3 regions were amplified from genomic DNA by multiplex PCR. For each cell subset, the extracted genomic DNA was distributed evenly across all wells of several immunoSEQ 96-well plates, and each plate served as one replicate. For sorted subsets, each replicate PCR was loaded with 200 ng genomic DNA, equivalent to 25,000 to 35,000 T cell genomes. The purified libraries were quantified using a Qubit 3.0 fluorometer, sized with a Bioanalyzer 2100, and then quantified again using the KAPA Library Quantification kit. Every immunoSEQ 96-well plate was sequenced on a separate single-read 150-cycle Illumina NextSeq 550 flow cell. The paper's data handling went like this. Because the immunoSEQ output included only junctional sequences and no quality scores, the filtering could not be the same as the filtering used for full-length reads. To assign V/J genes and CDR3, sequences were annotated against IMGT germline references using PyIR, a Python wrapper for IgBLAST v1.9. Reads with weak V/J assignments (E-value above 1e-6), missing CDR3, stop codons, out-of-frame junctions, or ambiguous translated residues were removed. V3J clonotypes were defined as sequences sharing the same inferred V gene, J gene, and CDR3 amino acid sequence. To compute the percentage overlap between repertoires, the number of shared unique clonotypes was divided by the size of the smaller repertoire. Repertoire richness was assessed with RTK rarefaction, the Chao1 estimator, and Recon v2.1 estimates of unobserved clonotypes. Generation probabilities were computed with OLGA for all TCRbeta clonotypes obtained by the gDNA method from several donors. The clones in this table, taken by TCRdb from immuneACCESS, are in-frame only. Not every clone is retained; where verified, under half of the shortfall comes from an unresolved V gene, and the cause of the rest is unknown. V and J calls and clone size come straight from that table; D and trimming were deduced from the DNA. The sample contains under 2.5 million clones, 85% to 95% of them found a single time. The ten largest clones add up to around 0.4% of the sample.

V and J are truncated by 0 bases and 6 bases respectively, leaving an intervening sequence of 11 bases. In the germline V gene, CDR1 corresponds to MNHEY and CDR2 to SVGAGI. Its CDR3 holds 14 amino acids, cysteine through phenylalanine. Just CDR3 DNA is preserved here, 42 bases in frame from base 1. This TCR derives from a man aged 18-30 years in good health. Some clones in this sample may be carry-over from other donors' samples. The sequence joins TRBV6-5 to TRBJ1-2; tentative D gene TRBD1, with 5 bases matching. What was sequenced was naive CD4+ T cells from PBMCs. This sample's cell subset or site label indicates: CD45RA+ positively selected. Here the CDR3 is given as CASSYSRGRDGYTF. The DNA reads TGTGCCAGCAGTTACTCTCGGGGGAGGGATGGCTACACCTTC.